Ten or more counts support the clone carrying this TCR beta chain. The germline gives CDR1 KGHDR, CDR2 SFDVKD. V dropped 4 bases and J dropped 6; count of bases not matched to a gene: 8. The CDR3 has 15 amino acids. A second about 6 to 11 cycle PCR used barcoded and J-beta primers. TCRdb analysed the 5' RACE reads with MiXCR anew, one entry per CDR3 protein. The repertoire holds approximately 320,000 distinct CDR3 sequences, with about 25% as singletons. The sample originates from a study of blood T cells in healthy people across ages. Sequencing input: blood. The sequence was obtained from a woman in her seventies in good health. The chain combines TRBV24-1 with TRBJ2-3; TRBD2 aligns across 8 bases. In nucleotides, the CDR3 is TGTGCCACCAGTGACCCCAGCGGGAGACTGGATACGCAGTATTTT. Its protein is CATSDPSGRLDTQYF.